Reported below is one T cell receptor beta chain. Its target is not known. The sample originates from a study of cytomegalovirus exposure and HLA in healthy donors. Study findings and constraints: Cytomegalovirus-associated status was assigned to more than 150 TCR beta chains. Information on immune exposure was restricted to one variable (CMV serostatus).

PCR involved 60 Vbeta and 13 Jbeta primers. Measured with immunoSEQ multiplex PCR; TCRdb has only the in-frame clones, and not every one. The table lists about 120,000 clones, about three fifths of them singletons. What was sequenced was PBMCs. This TCR came from a man aged 35 to 55 in good health and CMV-seropositive.

CDR3 loop: CASSLFSAGGVGGELFF. CDR3 bases: TGTGCCAGCAGTTTATTCTCAGCGGGAGGCGTCGGCGGGGAGCTGTTTTTT. The chain has TRBV27 and TRBJ2-2, with 9 bases identical to TRBD2. Germline values: CDR1 MNHEY, CDR2 SMNVEV (reference sequence). The length of the CDR3 is 17 residues. The trim removed 1 base at V and 7 bases at J, leaving 10 bases unmatched.